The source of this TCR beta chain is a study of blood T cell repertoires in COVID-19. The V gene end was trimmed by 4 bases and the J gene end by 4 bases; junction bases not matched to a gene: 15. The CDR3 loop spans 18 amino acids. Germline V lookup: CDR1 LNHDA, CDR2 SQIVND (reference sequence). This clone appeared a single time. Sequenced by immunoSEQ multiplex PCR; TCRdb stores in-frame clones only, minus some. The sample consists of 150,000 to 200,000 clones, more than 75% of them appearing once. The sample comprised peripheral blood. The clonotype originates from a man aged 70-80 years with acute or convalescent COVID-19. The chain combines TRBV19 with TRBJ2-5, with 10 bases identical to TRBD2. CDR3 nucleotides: TGTGCCAGTAGTAGGGCCCCCGGGGCTAGCGGGAGTGGAGAGACCCAGTACTTC. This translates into CASSRAPGASGSGETQYF.